A single sample is the source of the 23 T cell receptor beta chains below, sequenced in a study of HIV-infected patients and healthy controls. cDNA was made from approximately 0.55 ug RNA using alpha and beta constant primers. Using multiplexing indices, alpha and beta chain libraries were generated apart by chain-specific third strand synthesis. TCRdb re-derived calls from the 5' RACE reads in MiXCR, one entry per CDR3 protein. Counted here are 15,000 to 20,000 distinct CDR3 sequences, approximately 9.5% occurring once; the ten biggest clones make up 5.5% to 7.5%. No cell fractionation was done, so the repertoire covers all unsorted peripheral blood T cells. Sequencing was carried out using blood. The origin of the receptors is an adult in good health.

By proportion, this clonotype is medium-sized. The chain links TRBV6-2 or TRBV6-3 to TRBJ2-5, with 10 bases fitting TRBD2. J gave up 2 bases and V 0 bases, and 0 bases lay outside the gene matches. There are 15 residues in the CDR3. Germline V lookup: CDR1 MNHEY, CDR2 SVGEGT. This chain's CDR3 is CASSYSAGGQETQYF. The DNA for the CDR3 is TGTGCCAGCAGTTACTCAGCGGGAGGGCAAGAGACCCAGTACTTC.

Only a few counts were recorded for this clonotype. The chain combines TRBV20-1 with TRBJ2-7; TRBD1 matches 9 bases. V was pared by 5 bases and J by 4 bases, with 12 bases of the junction left unmatched. The CDR3 sequence is 15 residues long. CDR1 and CDR2 from the germline V gene are DFQATT and SNEGSKA (reference sequence). The CDR3 loop is CSAPPGQGADYEQYF. CDR3 bases: TGCAGTGCTCCGCCGGGACAGGGTGCGGATTACGAGCAGTACTTC.

This clonotype has a handful of counts. The V call is TRBV20-1, the J call TRBJ1-4, with D hard to call. CDR1 and CDR2 (germline): DFQATT, SNEGSKA (reference sequence). Trimming removed 0 bases from V and 8 bases from J, with 4 bases in between. The CDR3 covers 11 residues. The CDR3 DNA is TGCAGTGCTAGAGAATACGAAAAACTGTTTTTT. It codes for CSAREYEKLFF.

At least ten counts were recorded for this clonotype. The V call is TRBV19, the J call TRBJ2-3; D gene unclear. The CDR3 extends over 17 amino acids. Germline CDR1 and CDR2: LNHDA and SQIVND (reference sequence). Between the trimmed V and J ends, which lost 5 bases and 1 base, there was a span of 19 bases. The CDR3 is CASSPLRRAKGTDTQYF. For the CDR3, the DNA is TGTGCCAGTAGTCCACTCCGTCGGGCGAAGGGCACAGATACGCAGTATTTT.

This clonotype occurred many times. The J gene is TRBJ2-1, the V gene TRBV5-1; 16 bases line up with TRBD2. This CDR3 is 18 amino acids long. V trimming: 6 bases; J trimming: 2 bases; junction bases outside the gene matches: 8. CDR1 is SGHRS and CDR2 is YFSETQ in the germline V gene. CDR3 DNA sequence: TGCGCCAGCACCCCCGGGACTAGCGGGAGGGAACCCTACAATGAGCAGTTCTTC. As protein: CASTPGTSGREPYNEQFF.

CDR3 nucleotide sequence: TGTGCCACCAGTGATATCACCGGGACATCCGGCTACACCTTC. Translation: CATSDITGTSGYTF. This chain joins TRBV24-1 and TRBJ1-2; weak D call: TRBD1 (6 bases). The V gene's germline CDR1 is KGHDR and CDR2 SFDVKD. V was trimmed by 3 bases and J by 8 bases, leaving 15 bases between them. The length of the CDR3 is 14 residues.

This clonotype is labeled medium-sized. This rearrangement joins TRBV28 to TRBJ2-7, with a tentative D call TRBD2 (6 bases). Germline CDR1 and CDR2: MDHEN and SYDVKM. This CDR3 has 14 residues. V was clipped by 6 bases and J by 2 bases, with 14 bases between them. In nucleotides, the CDR3 is TGTGCCAGCAGGCTCGGGAGCCAGCCCTACGAGCAGTACTTC. Translation gives CASRLGSQPYEQYF.

This clonotype was counted ten times or more. The chain employs TRBV6-5 and TRBJ2-4; D gene unclear. V lost 0 bases to trimming and J lost 4 bases, with 7 bases between them. Per the germline V gene, CDR1 is MNHEY and CDR2 is SVGAGI. CDR3 size: 14 residues. The CDR3 sequence: CASSYSEQKNIQYF. CDR3 nucleotide sequence: TGTGCCAGCAGTTACTCCGAGCAGAAAAACATTCAGTACTTC.

This clonotype has a count of ten or more. The rearrangement uses TRBV30 and TRBJ2-1; 7 nucleotides agree with TRBD2. The CDR3 runs to 13 residues. The ends lost 5 bases at V and 2 bases at J; junction bases unmatched: 3. CDR1 GTSNPN and CDR2 SVGIG come from the germline V gene (reference sequence). The DNA for the CDR3 is TGTGCCTGGGACGGGACTACCTACAATGAGCAGTTCTTC. This translates into CAWDGTTYNEQFF.

This clonotype rates as medium-sized. The chain is built from TRBV25-1 and TRBJ2-1; maybe TRBD2 (6 bases). From germline, CDR1 is MGHDK and CDR2 SYGVNS. V lost 6 bases and J 8 bases, leaving 11 bases between the germline ends. This CDR3 comprises 12 residues. The CDR3 reads CASRGGYHEQFF. In DNA form, the CDR3 reads TGTGCCAGCAGGGGGGGTTACCATGAGCAGTTCTTC.

This clonotype was recorded at least ten times. The chain employs TRBV12-3 or TRBV12-4 and TRBJ2-5; no reliable D call. The CDR3 totals 12 residues. Between the trimmed V and J ends, which lost 5 bases and 11 bases, there was a span of 15 bases. The CDR3 DNA reads as TGTGCCAGCAGTGAGTTCTCCGCGGAACAGTACTTC. It translates to CASSEFSAEQYF.

The V gene is TRBV7-9, the J gene TRBJ2-7; D is perhaps TRBD1 or TRBD2 (7 bases each). The CDR3 consists of 14 residues. Germline V gene sequence: CDR1 SEHNR, CDR2 FQNEAQ (reference sequence). Trimming cost V 5 bases and J 4 bases, with 15 bases left between them. Here the CDR3 reads CASSSGDRAYEQYF. CDR3 DNA: TGTGCCAGCAGCAGCGGGGACAGAGCTTACGAGCAGTACTTC.

Judged by abundance, this clonotype is medium-sized. J is TRBJ2-3 and V is TRBV20-1, with TRBD2 matching over 7 bases. V shed 4 bases and J 0 bases; nucleotides not matched to a gene: 16. The CDR3 contains 18 residues. Germline CDR1 is DFQATT and CDR2 is SNEGSKA (reference sequence). The CDR3 here is CSATRVAGQASSTDTQYF. The CDR3 region has the DNA TGCAGTGCTACCCGAGTAGCGGGCCAGGCTTCTAGCACAGATACGCAGTATTTT.

This clonotype has a count of ten or more. The genes are TRBV19 and TRBJ2-1; D possibly corresponds to TRBD2 (5 bases). V lost 7 bases, J lost 4 bases, and 8 bases lay in between. CDR1 and CDR2 from the germline V gene are LNHDA and SQIVND (reference sequence). This CDR3 contains 12 residues. The CDR3 coding sequence is TGTGCCAGTACGCGCGGGTACAATGAGCAGTTCTTC. Residues: CASTRGYNEQFF.

This sequence joins TRBV12-3 or TRBV12-4 and TRBJ2-2; 10 nucleotides line up with TRBD1. V dropped 5 bases and J dropped 10; count of bases not matched to a gene: 10. This CDR3 comprises 15 residues. This CDR3 reads CASSRQGAPLEELFF. In nucleotides, the CDR3 is TGTGCCAGCAGTCGACAGGGGGCGCCCCTGGAGGAGCTGTTTTTT.

This clonotype was counted at least ten times. V and J are TRBV6-6 and TRBJ2-7; tentatively, D is TRBD2 (6 bases). The CDR3 is 16 amino acids. The germline V gene encodes CDR1 MNHNY and CDR2 SVGAGI (reference sequence). The germline V and J ends were trimmed by 2 bases and 0 bases, with 14 bases remaining between them. CDR3 sequence: CASSYTPSVNSYEQYF. The CDR3, as DNA: TGTGCCAGCAGTTACACCCCTAGCGTGAACTCCTACGAGCAGTACTTC.

V gene TRBV28 combines with J gene TRBJ2-1; D remains ambiguous. CDR1 is MDHEN, CDR2 SYDVKM, per germline. V was trimmed by 3 bases and J by 7 bases, leaving 10 bases between them. The CDR3 contains 13 residues. The CDR3 is CASSFLLMNEQFF. Here the CDR3 DNA reads TGTGCCAGCAGTTTCCTCCTTATGAATGAGCAGTTCTTC.

The V gene is TRBV4-1, the J gene TRBJ2-3; D perhaps matches TRBD1 (6 bases). With 0 bases removed from V and 1 base from J, the gap between germline ends came to 20 bases. This CDR3 is 19 amino acids long. Germline values: CDR1 MGHRA, CDR2 YSYEKL. The CDR3 DNA sequence: TGCGCCAGCAGCCAAGAATGGACCCCCGTGGCAGGGGGCACAGATACGCAGTATTTT. This codes for CASSQEWTPVAGGTDTQYF.

The table lists this clonotype with many counts. At one of its ends the junction is not consistent with the germline gene, which may arise from a read error. The CDR3 sequence is CSVEESGDLFF. CDR3 bases: TGCAGCGTTGAGGAGTCCGGGGATCTGTTTTTT. The chain is built from TRBV29-1 and TRBJ2-2, with D perhaps TRBD2 (5 bases). Germline V gives CDR1 SQVTM, CDR2 ANQGSEA. The CDR3 loop spans 11 amino acids.

This clonotype has ten or more counts. The genes are TRBV20-1 and TRBJ2-1, with TRBD2 identical over 12 bases. The CDR3 is 14 residues long. The V segment lost 4 bases and the J segment 5 bases; nucleotides outside the gene matches: 3. Germline values: CDR1 DFQATT, CDR2 SNEGSKA (reference sequence). The CDR3 sequence: CSATSGRANNEQFF. In DNA, the CDR3 is TGCAGTGCTACTAGCGGGAGGGCCAACAATGAGCAGTTCTTC.

This clonotype was found many times. The chain joins TRBV10-3 to TRBJ1-6; D remains ambiguous. CDR1 ENHRY and CDR2 SYGVKD come from the germline V gene. V lost 10 bases, J lost 10 bases, and 14 bases lay in between. The CDR3 is made up of 12 amino acids. The CDR3 DNA reads as TGTGCCACCCGCGAGCTGGAATCACCCCTCCACTTT. Residues: CATRELESPLHF.

This clonotype is labeled medium-sized (0.01 to 0.1%). The rearrangement uses TRBV5-1 and TRBJ2-1; the match to TRBD1 covers 7 bases. This CDR3 is 15 amino acids long. In germline, CDR1 is SGHRS, CDR2 YFSETQ. V was pared by 0 bases and J by 4 bases, with 4 bases of the junction left unmatched. The CDR3 bases are TGCGCCAGCAGCTTGGCACAGGGGTCATACAATGAGCAGTTCTTC. Translation: CASSLAQGSYNEQFF.

Remarks on this clonotype: It is likely a read error, because the conserved phenylalanine at the end of the CDR3 is missing. The V call is TRBV5-6, the J call TRBJ1-1, with unresolved D. CDR3 length: 21 amino acids. V lost 4 bases and J 3 bases, leaving 34 bases between the germline ends. Germline CDR1 is SGHDT and CDR2 is YYEEEE. This chain's CDR3 is CASSAYLPLGLVPRTHTEAFL. The CDR3 bases are TGTGCCAGCAGCGCCTATTTACCTTTAGGGCTAGTCCCTCGTACCCACACTGAAGCTTTCTTG.